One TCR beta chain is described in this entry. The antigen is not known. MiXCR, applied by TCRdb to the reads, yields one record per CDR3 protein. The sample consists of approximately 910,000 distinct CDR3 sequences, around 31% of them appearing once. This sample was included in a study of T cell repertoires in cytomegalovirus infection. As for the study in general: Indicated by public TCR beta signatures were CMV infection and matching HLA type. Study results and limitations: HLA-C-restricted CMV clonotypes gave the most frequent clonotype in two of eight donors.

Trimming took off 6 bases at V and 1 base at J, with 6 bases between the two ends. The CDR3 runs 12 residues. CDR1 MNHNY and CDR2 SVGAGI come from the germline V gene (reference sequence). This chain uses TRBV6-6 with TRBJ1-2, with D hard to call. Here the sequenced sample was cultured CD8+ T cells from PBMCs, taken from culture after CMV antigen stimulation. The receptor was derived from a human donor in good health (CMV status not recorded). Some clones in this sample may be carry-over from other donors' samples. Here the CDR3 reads CASSQFNYGYTF. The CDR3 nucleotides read TGTGCCAGCAGCCAATTTAACTATGGCTACACCTTC.